These 6 T cell receptor beta chains originate from one sample sequenced in a study of technical replicates of blood from a few donors (dated by TCRdb to 2016 to 2017). Preparation of the library involved the immunoSEQ multiplex PCR assay. Held by TCRdb, this immuneACCESS table contains in-frame sequences only and omits some clones. Under half of the omission traces to an unresolved V gene where checked; the cause of the rest is unknown. A total of about 75,000 clones appear in this sample, approximately 97% of them only once. The ten largest clones take up about 0.27% of the sample. Sequencing was done on a sample of T cells isolated from PBMCs. All receptors come from a human donor in good health.

The CDR3 DNA follows: TGTGCCAGCAGCGCGACAGGGGTGGGCACTGAAGCTTTCTTT. Amino acid sequence: CASSATGVGTEAFF. The chain links TRBV7-8 to TRBJ1-1, with 8 bases lining up with TRBD1. V was clipped by 5 bases and J by 4 bases; unmatched bases: 6. The CDR3 has 14 amino acids. Germline CDR1 and CDR2: SGHVS and FQNEAQ.

The V call is TRBV5-1, the J call TRBJ1-1; 8 nucleotides line up with TRBD1. The J segment lost 7 bases and the V segment lost 2 bases, leaving 7 bases of the junction unmatched. The CDR3 length is 14 residues. Per the germline V gene, CDR1 is SGHRS and CDR2 is YFSETQ. Here the CDR3 DNA reads TGCGCCAGCAGCTTACGTCCGGGACAGGATGAAGCTTTCTTT. Translated, it gives CASSLRPGQDEAFF.

The V and J genes are TRBV27 and TRBJ1-5; no reliable D call. Trimming took off 6 bases at V and 1 base at J, with 10 bases between the two ends. CDR3 size: 14 residues. Looked up from germline, CDR1 is MNHEY and CDR2 is SMNVEV (reference sequence). CDR3 in DNA: TGTGCCAGCAGCTGGAGGCAAAGCAATCAGCCCCAGCATTTT. Its translation is CASSWRQSNQPQHF.

This clone was recorded only once. V usage is TRBV28 and J usage is TRBJ1-2; TRBD1 agrees at 9 bases. This CDR3 region has 15 residues. Germline values: CDR1 MDHEN, CDR2 SYDVKM. The ends lost 2 bases at V and 2 bases at J; junction bases unmatched: 3. CDR3: CASSLTGTGNYGYTF. The CDR3 bases are TGTGCCAGCAGTTTAACCGGGACAGGGAACTATGGCTACACCTTC.

The chain has TRBV2 and TRBJ2-2; tentatively, D is TRBD1 (6 bases). Per the germline V gene, CDR1 is SNHLY and CDR2 is FYNNEI. This CDR3 has 11 residues. The DNA for the CDR3 is TGTGGGGGGCGGCACACCGGGGAGCTGTTTTTT. It specifies CGGRHTGELFF.

Regarding this clone: Other DNA sequences of this sample code for an identical CDR3. V is TRBV7-9 and J is TRBJ2-6; 7 bases map to TRBD2. CDR3 length: 15 residues. V lost 6 bases to trimming and J lost 1 base; unmatched junction nucleotides: 3. CDR1 SEHNR and CDR2 FQNEAQ come from the germline V gene (reference sequence). The CDR3 DNA reads as TGTGCCAGCAGTCCTAGCGGATCTGGGGCCAACGTCCTGACTTTC. Translation: CASSPSGSGANVLTF.